This TCR beta chain emerged from a study of T-cell memory formation after mild COVID-19. Study-wide results and caveats: Among contracting clones, CD4+ were mainly CM/EM and CD8+ enriched in EMRA.

TCRdb reprocessed the 5' RACE reads via MiXCR and lists one record per CDR3 protein. The sample yields about 140,000 distinct CDR3 sequences, 20% to 25% seen once. CDR3 size: 16 residues. Germline assignment: CDR1 GTSNPN and CDR2 SVGIG (reference sequence). V dropped 3 bases and J dropped 0 bases, with 17 bases sitting between them. This clonotype was detected only a few times. No antigen is known for it. Sample: PBMCs or a T cell subset sorted from them (not recorded which). The source is an adult woman who had mild COVID-19 (a few samples of this study predate the infection). Cell type and time point are not known. The chain joins TRBV30 to TRBJ1-1; D is undetermined. The CDR3 loop is CAWRGPLGSMNTEAFF. The CDR3 nucleotides read TGTGCCTGGAGAGGCCCTTTAGGGAGCATGAACACTGAAGCTTTCTTT.